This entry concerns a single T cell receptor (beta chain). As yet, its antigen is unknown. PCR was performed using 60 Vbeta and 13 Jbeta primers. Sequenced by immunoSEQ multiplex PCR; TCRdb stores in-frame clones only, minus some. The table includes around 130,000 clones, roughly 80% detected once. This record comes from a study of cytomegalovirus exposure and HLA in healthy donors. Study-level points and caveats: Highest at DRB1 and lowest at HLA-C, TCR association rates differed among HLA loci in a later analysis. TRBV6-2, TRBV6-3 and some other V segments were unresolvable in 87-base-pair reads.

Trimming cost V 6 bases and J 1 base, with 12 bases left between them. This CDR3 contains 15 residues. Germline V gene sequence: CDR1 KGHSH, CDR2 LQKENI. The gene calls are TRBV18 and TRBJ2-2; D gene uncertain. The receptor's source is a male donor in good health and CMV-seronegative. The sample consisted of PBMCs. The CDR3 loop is CASSLSSGNTGELFF. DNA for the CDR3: TGTGCCAGCTCCTTATCTTCGGGGAACACCGGGGAGCTGTTTTTT.